The T cell receptor beta chain described here comes from a study of early T cells in non-severe SARS-CoV-2 infection. About the study: The chains were unpaired, and the sequenced material was bulk RNA from unsorted whole blood.

This clonotype appeared many times. TCRdb passed the 5' RACE reads through MiXCR, listing each CDR3 protein once. The sample yields tens of thousands of distinct CDR3 sequences, 3.5% to 4% seen once. The V end was cut by 7 bases, the J end by 4 bases, with 13 bases between. The CDR3 loop spans 13 amino acids. Germline V gene lookup returns CDR1 MNHEY and CDR2 SMNVEV (reference sequence). The genes are TRBV27 and TRBJ1-2; unclear D gene. Sequenced material: whole blood. The sequence derives from an adult who was a healthcare worker with PCR-confirmed SARS-CoV-2 infection or an uninfected control (not recorded which). The CDR3 DNA follows: TGTGCCAGCAAGCCGGACGGACCCTATGGCTACACCTTC. Translation: CASKPDGPYGYTF.